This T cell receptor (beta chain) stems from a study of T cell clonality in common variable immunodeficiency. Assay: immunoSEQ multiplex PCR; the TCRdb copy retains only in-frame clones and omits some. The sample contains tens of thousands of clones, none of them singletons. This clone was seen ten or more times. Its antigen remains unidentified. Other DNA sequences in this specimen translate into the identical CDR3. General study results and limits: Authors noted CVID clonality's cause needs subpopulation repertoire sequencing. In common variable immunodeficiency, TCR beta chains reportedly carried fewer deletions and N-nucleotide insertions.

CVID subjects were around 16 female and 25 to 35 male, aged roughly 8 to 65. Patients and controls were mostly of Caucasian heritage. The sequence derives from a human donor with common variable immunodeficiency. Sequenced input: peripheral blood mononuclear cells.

CDR3 sequence: CASTTTSRGRRTQYF. The DNA read from the CDR3 is TGTGCCAGTACTACGACCTCAAGGGGGCGTCGGACC. The chain uses TRBV19 and TRBJ2-5; 7 bases are a match to TRBD1. The CDR3 goes on 3 residues after the read ends, and that part is filled in from the germline J gene. CDR1 is LNHDA and CDR2 is SQIVND in the germline V gene (reference sequence). V lost 7 bases to trimming and J lost 7 bases; unmatched junction nucleotides: 15. The CDR3 loop spans 15 amino acids.